The present TCR beta chain was sequenced within a study of T cells in localized non-small cell lung cancer. This clone turned up a few times. TCRdb's copy holds only in-frame clones and misses some; the assay was immunoSEQ multiplex PCR. Here the sample spans about 53,000 clones, 80% to 85% being singletons. The CDR3 has 13 residues. CDR1 SGHKS and CDR2 YYEKEE come from the germline V gene (reference sequence). V was cut by 4 bases and J by 3 bases, with 8 bases left in between. The V and J genes are TRBV5-5 and TRBJ2-1; D is unresolved. The sequence was obtained from a man aged 40 to 75 with stage III lung adenocarcinoma. The specimen was peripheral blood mononuclear cells, collected before any cancer treatment. The CDR3 DNA is TGTGCCAGCAGCCTGGACGACTACAATGAGCAGTTCTTC. Amino acid sequence: CASSLDDYNEQFF.